This entry is about one T cell receptor (beta chain). The antigen is unknown. The data are from a study of T cells expressing NK-cell markers. CDR3 length: 14 amino acids. Germline values: CDR1 MDHEN, CDR2 SYDVKM. TCRdb reanalyzed the 5' RACE reads and collapses them to one entry per CDR3 protein, without DNA. The sample totals over 100,000 distinct CDR3 sequences. Study-level points and caveats: The study did not resolve the HCMV specificity of expanded NKG2C+ T cell clones.

The chain is built from TRBV28 and TRBJ2-7; absent DNA, TCRdb's TRBD1 call cannot be checked. This receptor was obtained from a woman between 18 and 75 years old in good health. The specimen was blood T cells: a sorted CD56 or NKG2C T cell subset, CD4+ or CD8+ T cells, or bulk PBMC T cells (not recorded which). The CDR3 loop is CASSPWTGDHEQYF.